A selection of T cell receptor beta chains follows, all from one sample in a study of T cells after posttransplantation cyclophosphamide. Measured with immunoSEQ multiplex PCR; TCRdb has only the in-frame clones, and not every one. Here the sample spans about 53,000 clones, roughly 86% being singletons. Sequenced material: PBMCs. Receptors were obtained from a man aged 25 to 40 with a blood cancer, CMV-positive, and with a related stem cell donor. Each CDR3 is given with its conserved first and last residue. The D gene is left open where the match is weak. Clone size appears in some rows only: once, few, many, or a class for an expanded clone.

size	D	J	V	DNA	CDR3
once	.	TRBJ2-7	TRBV10-1	TGCGCCAGCAGGTACGAGCAGTACTTC	CASRYEQYF
.	TRBD2	TRBJ2-1	TRBV19	TGTGCCAGTAGCGAAACTAGCGGGAGGGAGAATGAGCAGTTCTTC	CASSETSGRENEQFF
.	.	TRBJ2-3	TRBV11-3	TGTGCCAGCAGCTACTCGCCGCAGGGTGTGCCGGATACGCAGTATTTT	CASSYSPQGVPDTQYF
.	.	TRBJ2-1	TRBV6-5	TGTGCCAGCAGCAGGGGGGTCGAGCAGTTCTTC	CASSRGVEQFF
.	TRBD1	TRBJ1-5	TRBV27	TGTGCCAGCAGTGACAGGGGGCGCGCACCCCAGCATTTT	CASSDRGRAPQHF
.	.	TRBJ1-4	TRBV2	TGTGCCAGCAGTGTTGGAGGGGCGATCGTAAAACTGTTTTTT	CASSVGGAIVKLFF
.	.	TRBJ2-7	TRBV7-9	TGTGCCAGCAGCCGAAAGGACAGCTACGAGCAGTACTTC	CASSRKDSYEQYF
.	.	TRBJ2-1	TRBV7-2	TGTGCCAGCAGAGCCGGGGATCACCCGTCGAGCTCCTACAATGAGCAGTTCTTC	CASRAGDHPSSSYNEQFF
.	.	TRBJ2-7	TRBV7-9	TGTGCCGGGGCGGGTACAGGGAACGAGCAGTACTTC	CAGAGTGNEQYF
.	TRBD1	TRBJ1-1	TRBV7-3	TGTGCCAGCAGCTCGGACAGGGTAGTCACTGAAGCTTTCTTT	CASSSDRVVTEAFF
.	.	TRBJ2-7	TRBV27	TGTGCCAGTATCCTCTTATTTTGGGGGGGCGCGTCCTACGAGCAGTACTTC	CASILLFWGGASYEQYF
.	.	TRBJ1-2	TRBV13	TGTGCCAGCAGCTCCGCAGCTCCCCGGGACTATGGCTACACCTTC	CASSSAAPRDYGYTF
.	.	TRBJ2-1	TRBV18	TGTGCCAGCTCCTATAGCGTGAGCTCCTACAATGAGCAGTTCTTC	CASSYSVSSYNEQFF
.	TRBD1	TRBJ2-7	TRBV27	TGTGCCAGCAGTCCCCACAGGGACAGGGGATCCGAGCAGTACTTC	CASSPHRDRGSEQYF
.	TRBD1	TRBJ1-2	TRBV5-1	TGCGCCAGCAGTCCGGGACAGGGGTACGTAGGCTACACCTTC	CASSPGQGYVGYTF
few	TRBD1	TRBJ1-5	TRBV11-2	TGTGCCAGCAGCAGGGGACAGGGACGTAATCAGCCCCAGCATTTT	CASSRGQGRNQPQHF
.	TRBD1	TRBJ2-7	TRBV19	TGTGCCAGTAGTATGGCGGGGACAGGGTCCTACGAGCAGTACTTC	CASSMAGTGSYEQYF
once	TRBD1	TRBJ2-7	TRBV4-3	TGCGCCAGCAGCCAAGATACTACCAGGACAGGGAGCTCCTACGAGCAGTACTTC	CASSQDTTRTGSSYEQYF
.	TRBD2	TRBJ2-2	TRBV4-1	TGCGCCAGCAGCCAAGTGACTAGCGGTTTATACACCGGGGAGCTGTTTTTT	CASSQVTSGLYTGELFF
once	.	TRBJ1-1	TRBV6-5	TGTGCCAGCAGTTACTCGGCCCAGAACACTGAAGCTTTCTTT	CASSYSAQNTEAFF
.	.	TRBJ1-1	TRBV5-1	TGCGCCAGCAGCCTAAGTCTCGGGACATCCTACACTGAAGCTTTCTTT	CASSLSLGTSYTEAFF
.	TRBD2	TRBJ2-1	TRBV7-9	TGTGCCAGCAGCGGGGTAGCGGGAGCCTTCGAGCAGTTCTTC	CASSGVAGAFEQFF
.	.	TRBJ2-1	TRBV4-2	TGTGCCAGCAGCCCCTTCAGGGCCGGGCTTCATGAGCAGTTCTTC	CASSPFRAGLHEQFF
.	.	TRBJ2-2	TRBV5-4	TGTGCCAGCAGCTTAGGCGGAACGAACACCGGGGAGCTGTTTTTT	CASSLGGTNTGELFF
.	.	TRBJ2-7	TRBV9	TGTGCCAGCAGCGGACTAGAGGCCTACGAGCAGTACTTC	CASSGLEAYEQYF
.	TRBD2	TRBJ2-7	TRBV7-9	TGTGCCAGCAGCTTGGGACTAGCGGGAGGAGGCTACGAGCAGTACTTC	CASSLGLAGGGYEQYF
.	TRBD2	TRBJ2-3	TRBV4-2	TGTGCCAGCAGCCAGCGGACTAGCGCCACAGATACGCAGTATTTT	CASSQRTSATDTQYF
once	.	TRBJ2-3	TRBV9	TGTGCCAGCAGCGAAACAGGGAGGGAAGATACGCAGTATTTT	CASSETGREDTQYF
.	.	TRBJ2-1	TRBV14	TGTGCCAGCAGCCACATATGGGGGCCAGGGCGTGAGCAGTTCTTC	CASSHIWGPGREQFF
once	.	TRBJ2-1	TRBV9	TGTGCCAGCAAGGTGGACAGCGGTCAAAATGAGCAGTTCTTC	CASKVDSGQNEQFF
.	.	TRBJ1-5	TRBV18	TGTGCCAGCTCACCTTATGGGAGTCCAAGCCAACCCCAGCATTTT	CASSPYGSPSQPQHF
.	TRBD1	TRBJ2-2	TRBV7-6	TGTGCCAGCAGCTCGAGGGACAGGGGAACCGGGGAGCTGTTTTTT	CASSSRDRGTGELFF
few	.	TRBJ1-2	TRBV28	TGTGCCAGCAGTTTTTCGGGCTATGGCTACACCTTC	CASSFSGYGYTF
.	.	TRBJ2-3	TRBV11-3	TGTGCCAGCAGCTTTACACTAGATGGTACGCAGTATTTT	CASSFTLDGTQYF
.	.	TRBJ2-1	TRBV5-6	TGTGCCAGCAGCCAAAAAAACTCCCGCTCCGGCAATGAGCAGTTCTTC	CASSQKNSRSGNEQFF
.	.	TRBJ2-2	TRBV7-2	TGTGCCAGATCACCCACAGGGAACACCGGGGAGCTGTTTTTT	CARSPTGNTGELFF
.	.	TRBJ1-5	TRBV13	TGTGCCAGCAGCTTAGCAGGGGCTGGGGGCAATCAGCCCCAGCATTTT	CASSLAGAGGNQPQHF
.	.	TRBJ1-5	TRBV23-1	TGCGCCAGCAGGAAAATAAGAGCTAGCAATCAGCCCCAGCATTTT	CASRKIRASNQPQHF
.	.	TRBJ2-1	TRBV7-9	TGTGCCGCCCTTATAGACGGGAGCACCTACAATGAGCAGTTCTTC	CAALIDGSTYNEQFF
.	.	TRBJ1-4	TRBV10-2	TGCGCCAGCCTCCCTGTGTCTGCAACTAATGAAAAACTGTTTTTT	CASLPVSATNEKLFF